This entry describes one T cell receptor (beta chain). This clone was detected once. Its antigen target is currently unknown. There are no base qualities to consult, and no much larger clone falls within one base. For commercial TCRB immunosequencing, about 0.45 micrograms of biopsy DNA were submitted for each sample. Adaptive Biotechnology amplified the CDR3 regions from genomic DNA with a two-step multiplex PCR designed to control amplification bias. The first PCR used primers for every V and J gene segment; the second PCR added barcodes and Illumina adapters. CDR3 libraries were sequenced using an Illumina instrument. Per the source publication's procedure: Vendor-provided pipelines were combined with custom analysis of raw data in R/Bioconductor under R version 3.3.0. Clonality, which ranges from 0 to 1, was calculated as the inverse of the normalised Shannon entropy across all productive clones. High-frequency clones were defined as the repertoire share of the top 100 clones, retaining only clones passing a 95% confidence test. Repertoire diversity was measured with the Simpson index, and overlap between samples was measured with the Morisita-Horn index. TCRdb's version of the immuneACCESS table is confined to in-frame rearrangements and falls short of the full clone set. An unresolved V gene accounts for under half of the shortfall where checked; the remainder is of unknown origin. The V and J calls and clone size come from that table; D and trimming were worked out from the DNA. The sample table contains 9,000 to 13,000 clones; only one count was recorded for 65% to 85% of them. About 15% of the sample is held by the ten biggest clonotypes.

The time point label here, explained by the study, means: neoterminal ileum biopsy at postoperative endoscopy, about 6 months after surgery. Adults with ileal or ileocolonic Crohn's disease and an indication for ileocolonic resection were eligible for inclusion. Whole ileal mucosal biopsies were stored frozen at -80°C before DNA extraction. Genomic DNA was extracted from frozen whole biopsies with a TRizol-based method and quantified on a NanoDrop 2000 spectrophotometer. This sample is drawn from a study of T cell repertoires in ileal Crohn's disease (dated by TCRdb to about 2019). Some background on the complete study: Median disease duration was roughly 8.2 years, and roughly a third of patients were identified as active smokers at the time of surgery. Every patient underwent surgery because of a complication, which was stricturing disease in approximately 60% and penetrating disease in 39%. Postoperative therapy was given to about half of the patients, with thiopurines administered to about a dozen patients and anti-TNF agents administered to 15 to 20 patients. Neoterminal ileum biopsies obtained at postoperative colonoscopy were designated as M6 samples. The TCR repertoire was analysed in about 62 patients with Crohn's disease drawn from a prospective multicentre cohort. Running in parallel with the study was a multicentre cohort set up to find predictors of early endoscopic recurrence following ileocolonic resection. Endoscopic postoperative recurrence was defined by a Rutgeerts score above i0. A total of approximately 170 mucosal samples from 57 patients were sequenced, collected from several sites on the surgical specimen and at postoperative endoscopy.

In the germline V gene (reference sequence), CDR1 corresponds to MNHEY and CDR2 to SMNVEV. Between the V and J ends, shortened by 4 bases and 4 bases respectively, the junction contains 14 bases. The CDR3 measures 14 amino acids from cysteine to phenylalanine. The entry retains the CDR3 DNA only, 42 bases that are in frame from base 1. Broad study findings and their caveats: Within the first year after surgery, the timing of postoperative endoscopy varied, and the median delay was roughly 6.6 months. More high-frequency clones were carried by sorted CD8 T cells than by CD4 T cells, suggesting that mucosal expansions were mainly CD8. Higher percentages of high-frequency clones at the time of surgery were linked to endoscopic recurrence, and every patient with clonality above 26.8% (18/57) had recurrence. Compared with non-smokers, patients who were active smokers at surgery showed a significantly higher proportion of clonal expansions (roughly 24% vs 19%, p=0.02). Only a subgroup of patients, of unstated size, had mucosal CD4 and CD8 T cells sorted and sequenced.

The sequenced sample was ileal tissue. This sequence was found in an adult with Crohn's disease. The sequence links TRBV27 to TRBJ2-7; the D segment cannot be called with confidence. The DNA is TGTGCCAGCAGTTACGACTCCTCCCTTTACGAGCAGTACTTC. It is translated as CASSYDSSLYEQYF.